This is a list of T cell receptor beta chains from one sample in a study of cytomegalovirus exposure and HLA in healthy donors. Profiling relied on immunoSEQ multiplex PCR, and the TCRdb table lists in-frame clones only, not all of them. Found here are 130,000 or so clones, about 74% of them singletons; the top ten hold 6% to 8%. The sequenced material came from PBMCs. All receptors derive from a man aged 35 to 55 in good health and CMV-seropositive. Both conserved end residues are part of each CDR3. A D gene is named only where the DNA matches it firmly. Size is stated for part of the rows, as once, few or many counts, or as a class when the clone is expanded.

>TRBJ1-5|12|.|TRBV19|.
TGTGCCAGTACTCCTGGCAATCAGCCCCAGCATTTT
CASTPGNQPQHF
>TRBJ2-4|14|.|TRBV21-1|.
TGTGCCAGCAGCCAGGACAGGAGTGGGGACATTCAGTACTTC
CASSQDRSGDIQYF
>TRBJ2-7|15|.|TRBV6-1|.
TGTGCCAGCAAATCGGCTAGCTCTACTCCCTACGAGCAGTACTTC
CASKSASSTPYEQYF
>TRBJ2-7|14|.|TRBV6-5|.
TGTGCCAGCAGTTACTCGCAGGGGTCCTACGAGCAGTACTTC
CASSYSQGSYEQYF
>TRBJ2-3|16|TRBD1|TRBV6-5|.
TGTGCCAGCAGTTTCTCGACAGGGGGCAAAACAGATACGCAGTATTTT
CASSFSTGGKTDTQYF
>TRBJ1-4|15|.|TRBV7-8|.
TGTGCCAGCAGCTTACATGGGGGGGCGAGGGAAAAACTGTTTTTT
CASSLHGGAREKLFF
>TRBJ2-7|14|TRBD2|TRBV2|few
TGTGCCAGCGACCTAGCGGGAGTAACCTACGAGCAGTACTTC
CASDLAGVTYEQYF
>TRBJ2-3|15|TRBD1|TRBV9|.
TGTGCCAGCAGCGTAGCTCTTGGGACAGATCTTACGCAGTATTTT
CASSVALGTDLTQYF
>TRBJ1-4|20|TRBD1|TRBV15|.
TGTGCCACCAGCAGGAGGGGGACAGGGGGGAGCAAAGCAACTAATGAAAAACTGTTTTTT
CATSRRGTGGSKATNEKLFF
>TRBJ1-1|15|TRBD1|TRBV7-2|few
TGTGCCAGCAGCTTAGCCGGCAGGGGGTTTACTGAAGCTTTCTTT
CASSLAGRGFTEAFF